This T cell receptor beta chain was identified in a study of T cell responses to AZD1222 COVID-19 vaccine. The repertoire was sequenced with immunoSEQ multiplex PCR; TCRdb's copy has only in-frame clones and lacks some. The sample carries about 150,000 clones, roughly 91% recorded once. Looked up from germline, CDR1 is SNHLY and CDR2 is FYNNEI. Between the trimmed V and J ends, which lost 4 bases and 2 bases, there was a span of 11 bases. The CDR3 runs to 15 residues. As for this clone: The antigen is undetermined.

Regarding the study as a whole: Donors were largely white British and mainly female; clonal diversity was possibly underestimated. Unmutated variant regions are reportedly the target of nearly half of TCRs that are spike-specific.

Sequenced material: peripheral blood, taken on day 0 of AZD1222 vaccination. This chain uses TRBV2 with TRBJ1-4; a possible D gene is TRBD1 (5 bases). The clonotype was recovered from an adult in good health. In DNA form, the CDR3 reads TGTGCCAGCAGTGGGCGGGGGTCGACTAATGAAAAACTGTTTTTT. Amino acids: CASSGRGSTNEKLFF.